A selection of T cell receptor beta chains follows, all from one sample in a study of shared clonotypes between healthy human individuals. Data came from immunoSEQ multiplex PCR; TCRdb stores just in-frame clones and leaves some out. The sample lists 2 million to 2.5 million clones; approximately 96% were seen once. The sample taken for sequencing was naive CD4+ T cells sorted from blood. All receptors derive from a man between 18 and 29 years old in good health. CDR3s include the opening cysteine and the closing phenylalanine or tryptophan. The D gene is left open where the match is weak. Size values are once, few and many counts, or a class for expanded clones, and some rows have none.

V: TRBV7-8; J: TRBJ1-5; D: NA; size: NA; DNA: TGTGCCAGCAGCTTAATCGGGCCGGATCAGCCCCAGCATTTT; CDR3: CASSLIGPDQPQHF
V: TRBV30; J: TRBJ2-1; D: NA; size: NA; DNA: TGTGCCTGGAGTGTAGGAGGGATAAACAATGAGCAGTTCTTC; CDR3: CAWSVGGINNEQFF
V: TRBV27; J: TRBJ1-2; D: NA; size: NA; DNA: TGTGCCAGCAGTTGGGGCTCGGGTGCTAACTATGGCTACACCTTC; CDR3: CASSWGSGANYGYTF
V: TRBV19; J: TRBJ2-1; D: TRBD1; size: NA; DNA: TGTGCCAGTAACCAACAGGGGCTGAATGAGCAGTTCTTC; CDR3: CASNQQGLNEQFF
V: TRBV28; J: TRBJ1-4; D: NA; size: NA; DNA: TGTGCCAGCAGTTTATCCCCAGGGAGTGGTGAAAAACTGTTTTTT; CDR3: CASSLSPGSGEKLFF
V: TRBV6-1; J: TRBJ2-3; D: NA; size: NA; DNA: TGTGCCAGCACCGCGCCTAGCACAGATACGCAGTATTTT; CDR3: CASTAPSTDTQYF
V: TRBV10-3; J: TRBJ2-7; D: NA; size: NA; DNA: TGTGCCATCAGTGAGCCCCGGACGGGATCCTACGAGCAGTACTTC; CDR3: CAISEPRTGSYEQYF
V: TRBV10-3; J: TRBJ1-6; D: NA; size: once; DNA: TGTGCCATCAGTGATCTAGGGTCCTATAATTCACCCCTCCACTTT; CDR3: CAISDLGSYNSPLHF
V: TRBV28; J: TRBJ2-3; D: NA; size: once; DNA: TGTGCCAGCAGTTCACCAGGGGGGGCGAGCACAGATACGCAGTATTTT; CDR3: CASSSPGGASTDTQYF
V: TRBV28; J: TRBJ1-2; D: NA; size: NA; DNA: TGTGCCAGCAGTTTACTCTCCGGGCTGGGCTACACCTTC; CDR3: CASSLLSGLGYTF
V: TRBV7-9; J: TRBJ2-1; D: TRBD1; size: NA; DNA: TGTGCCAGCAGCATGGGACAGGGATACAATGAGCAGTTCTTC; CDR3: CASSMGQGYNEQFF
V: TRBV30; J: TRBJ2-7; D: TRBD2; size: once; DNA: TGTGCCTGGAGTTTTCGACCCTCGACTAGCCGCTACGAGCAGTACTTC; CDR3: CAWSFRPSTSRYEQYF
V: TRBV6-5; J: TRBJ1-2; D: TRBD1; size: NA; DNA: TGTGCCAGCAGGCCCGGGGACAGCCAAAACTATGGCTACACCTTC; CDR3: CASRPGDSQNYGYTF
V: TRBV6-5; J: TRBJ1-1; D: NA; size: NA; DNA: TGTGCCAGCAGTTACTCGTGGAGGGGGAACACTGAAGCTTTCTTT; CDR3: CASSYSWRGNTEAFF
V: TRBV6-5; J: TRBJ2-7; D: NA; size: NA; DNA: TGTGCCAGCAGTTTACAGTATTCCTCAAGGGGCGAGCAGTACTTC; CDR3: CASSLQYSSRGEQYF
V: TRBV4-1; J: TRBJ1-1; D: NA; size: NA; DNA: TGCGCCAGCAGGGGTGGGGCCATGAACACTGAAGCTTTCTTT; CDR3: CASRGGAMNTEAFF
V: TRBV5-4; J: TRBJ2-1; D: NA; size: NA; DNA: TGTGCCAGCAGCTTAGCTAGTTTCTTAAATGAGCAGTTCTTC; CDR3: CASSLASFLNEQFF
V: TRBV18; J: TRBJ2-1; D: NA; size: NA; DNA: TGTGCCAGCTCACCAACTCGGGAGCCCGCCTACAATGAGCAGTTCTTC; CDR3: CASSPTREPAYNEQFF
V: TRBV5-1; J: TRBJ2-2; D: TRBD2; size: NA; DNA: TGCGCCAGCAGGCGGGGGATGAACACCGGGGAGCTGTTTTTT; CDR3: CASRRGMNTGELFF
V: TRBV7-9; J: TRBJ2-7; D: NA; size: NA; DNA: TGTGCCAGCAGCCTCAGGGAGAGTTACGAGCAGTACTTC; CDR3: CASSLRESYEQYF
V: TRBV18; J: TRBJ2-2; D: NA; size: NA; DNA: TGTGCCAGCTCACCCCGAACTAGCCGGGACACCGGGGAGCTGTTTTTT; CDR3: CASSPRTSRDTGELFF
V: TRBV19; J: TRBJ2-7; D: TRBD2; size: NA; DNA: TGTGCCAGTAAAGAGGGCCTCAATAGCGGGAGCTACGAGCAGTACTTC; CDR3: CASKEGLNSGSYEQYF
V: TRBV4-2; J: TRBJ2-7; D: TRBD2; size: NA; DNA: TGTGCCAGCAGCCAAGATCCTAGCGGGAAGTTCTACGAGCAGTACTTC; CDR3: CASSQDPSGKFYEQYF
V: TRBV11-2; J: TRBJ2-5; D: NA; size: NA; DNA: TGTGCCAGCAGCATTGGGCTCCAAGAGACCCAGTACTTC; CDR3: CASSIGLQETQYF
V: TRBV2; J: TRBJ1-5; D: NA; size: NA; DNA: TGTGCCAGCAGCGAAGGGCGGTACAATCAGCCCCAGCATTTT; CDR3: CASSEGRYNQPQHF
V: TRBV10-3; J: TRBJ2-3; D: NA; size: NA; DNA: TGTGCCATCAAAGGGCCCCTCACAGATACGCAGTATTTT; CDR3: CAIKGPLTDTQYF